The 21 T cell receptor beta chains given below trace back to one sample, sequenced in a study of Graves' ophthalmopathy and Graves' hyperthyroidism. RNA served as the template for amplifying TCR beta CDR3 regions. RT-PCR with HTBI primers came first, then second-round multiplex PCR. One entry per CDR3 protein results from TCRdb running MiXCR on the multiplex PCR reads. The sample carries fewer than 600,000 distinct CDR3 sequences, approximately 15% recorded once. The specimen was blood. The receptors were gathered from a woman aged 25 to 39 with Graves' ophthalmopathy.

This clonotype was seen repeatedly, ten times or more. This chain links TRBV12-3 or TRBV12-4 with TRBJ1-5, with D possibly being TRBD1 (5 bases). There are 15 residues in the CDR3. The V and J ends lost 1 base and 1 base respectively, with 8 bases between them. The CDR3 nucleotides are TGTGCCAGCAGTTTAGATGGACACAGCAATCAGCCCCAGCATTTT. It specifies CASSLDGHSNQPQHF.

This clonotype was detected many times. Possible read error: a much larger clone is one base away. The gene calls are TRBV27 and TRBJ1-5; unclear D gene. CDR3 length: 14 residues. The germline V gene encodes CDR1 MNHEY and CDR2 SMNVEV (reference sequence). Trimming removed 3 bases at V and 3 bases at J, with 9 bases between. CDR3 amino acids: CASSFGRYNQPQHF. The CDR3 DNA reads TGTGCCAGCAGTTTCGGACGGTACAATCAGCCCCAGCATTTT.

This clonotype appeared many times. The V and J genes are TRBV28 and TRBJ2-7; D gene ambiguous. The CDR3 consists of 11 residues. Trimming removed 6 bases at V and 5 bases at J, with 8 bases between. Germline V lookup: CDR1 MDHEN, CDR2 SYDVKM. The CDR3, as DNA: TGTGCCAGCAGCACATTGCACGAGCAGTACTTC. Translating it yields CASSTLHEQYF.

This clonotype was recorded at least ten times. This sequence joins TRBV30 and TRBJ1-1, with D possibly being TRBD1 (5 bases). The germline gives CDR1 GTSNPN, CDR2 SVGIG (reference sequence). V lost 4 bases and J 1 base, leaving 10 bases between the germline ends. The CDR3 is made up of 13 amino acids. CDR3 loop: CAWNRRANTEAFF. The CDR3 DNA reads TGTGCCTGGAACCGCAGGGCGAACACTGAAGCTTTCTTT.

Ten or more counts support this clonotype. The chain links TRBV7-3 to TRBJ1-1, with D tentatively TRBD1 (6 bases). Per germline, CDR1 SGHTA and CDR2 FQGTGA. With 6 bases removed from V and 1 base from J, the gap between germline ends came to 15 bases. CDR3 length equals 15 residues. CDR3 DNA: TGTGCCAGCAGTTCCCAGGGGTCCTCGAACACTGAAGCTTTCTTT. This translates into CASSSQGSSNTEAFF. The full variable domain, rest sourced from reference TRBV7-3 and TRBJ1-1, is GAGVSQTPSNKVTEKGKYVELRCDPISGHTALYWYRQSLGQGPEFLIYFQGTGAADDSGLPNDRFFAVRPEGSVSTLKIQRTERGDSAVYLCASSSQGSSNTEAFFGQGTRLTVV.

Many counts were recorded for this clonotype. This sequence joins TRBV4-2 and TRBJ1-1, with TRBD1 matching 8 bases. Germline lookup yields CDR1 LGHNA and CDR2 YNFKEQ. With 3 bases clipped from V and 6 bases from J, the junction kept 3 bases outside the gene matches. The CDR3 loop spans 13 amino acids. The CDR3 DNA follows: TGTGCCAGCAGCCAGCACAGGGGGTCTGAAGCTTTCTTT. This translates into CASSQHRGSEAFF.

This clonotype was counted many times. The chain employs TRBV4-1 and TRBJ1-2, with D uncertain. V lost 0 bases and J 0 bases, leaving 8 bases between the germline ends. This CDR3 contains 15 residues. Germline V lookup: CDR1 MGHRA, CDR2 YSYEKL. In nucleotides, the CDR3 is TGCGCCAGCAGCCAAGATCAGAACCCTAACTATGGCTACACCTTC. Protein sequence: CASSQDQNPNYGYTF.

A few counts support this clonotype. The chain couples TRBV11-1 to TRBJ1-2; D is uncertain. This CDR3 comprises 12 residues. V dropped 4 bases and J dropped 6 bases, with 9 bases sitting between them. The germline V gene encodes CDR1 SGHAT and CDR2 FQDESV (reference sequence). Here the CDR3 reads CASSSAGDGYTF. The DNA for the CDR3 is TGTGCCAGCAGCTCGGCCGGGGATGGCTACACCTTC.

This clonotype showed up many times. The chain combines TRBV6-1 with TRBJ2-5; no reliable D call. Trimming left V 6 bases short and J 5 bases short, with 7 bases between. This CDR3 comprises 11 residues. Germline assignment: CDR1 MNHNS and CDR2 SASEGT. The CDR3 sequence is CASRRSETQYF. CDR3 coding DNA: TGTGCCAGCAGAAGAAGCGAGACCCAGTACTTC.

This clonotype was seen ten or more times. V is TRBV6-5 and J is TRBJ1-2; 9 nucleotides match TRBD1. CDR1 is MNHEY and CDR2 is SVGAGI in the germline V gene. The junction had 10 bases not matched to a gene; V was cut back by 7 bases and J by 4 bases. CDR3 length equals 15 residues. As DNA, the CDR3 is TGTGCCAGCACTTTATTTACAGGGGGCAGCTATGGCTACACCTTC. Its protein is CASTLFTGGSYGYTF.

About this clonotype itself: A much larger clone lies one base from this, so it may be a read error. The chain couples TRBV19 to TRBJ1-6, with a possible D match to TRBD1 (5 bases). The germline V gene has CDR1 LNHDA and CDR2 SQIVND (reference sequence). The CDR3 consists of 15 residues. The CDR3 sequence: CASSDARGFDSHLHF. As DNA, the CDR3 is TGTGCCAGTAGTGACGCCCGGGGGTTCGATTCACACCTCCACTTT.

This clonotype has more than one count but fewer than ten. The chain couples TRBV7-9 to TRBJ2-7; the D call may be TRBD1 or TRBD2 (5 bases each). V was clipped by 1 base and J by 6 bases, with 13 bases between them. The CDR3 loop spans 14 amino acids. Germline-derived CDR1 and CDR2 are SEHNR and FQNEAQ (reference sequence). CDR3 DNA sequence: TGTGCCAGCAGCTTAGGATGGGGGATCTGCGAGCAGTACTTC. Translating it yields CASSLGWGICEQYF.

This clonotype was detected many times. The chain links TRBV28 to TRBJ2-2; D gene uncertain. This CDR3 is 14 amino acids long. CDR1 and CDR2 (germline): MDHEN, SYDVKM. Trimming removed 5 bases at V and 7 bases at J, with 14 bases between. The CDR3 coding sequence is TGTGCCAGCAGTCCCTGGGTGAGCAACGGGGAGCTGTTTTTT. It yields the protein CASSPWVSNGELFF.

This clonotype has a count of ten or more. This chain links TRBV10-2 with TRBJ1-6; 8 positions match TRBD1. The germline CDR1 and CDR2 sequences are WSHSY and SAAADI. Trimming removed 3 bases from V and 7 bases from J; junction bases left unmatched: 8. The length of the CDR3 is 16 residues. The chain's CDR3 is CASSERGRGLNSPLHF. In DNA form, the CDR3 reads TGCGCCAGCAGTGAAAGAGGCAGGGGGCTAAATTCACCCCTCCACTTT.

The rearrangement joins TRBV6-5 to TRBJ2-5; TRBD2 matches 11 bases. The trim removed 2 bases at V and 3 bases at J, leaving 5 bases unmatched. Germline V gene sequence: CDR1 MNHEY, CDR2 SVGAGI. This CDR3 comprises 16 residues. The chain's CDR3 is CASSYPGTSGKETQYF. The CDR3 region has the DNA TGTGCCAGCAGTTACCCCGGGACTAGCGGTAAAGAGACCCAGTACTTC.

This clonotype was seen many times. The chain is built from TRBV12-3 or TRBV12-4 and TRBJ1-5; a possible D gene is TRBD1 (5 bases). V shed 10 bases and J shed 7 bases, with 14 bases lying between them. There are 12 residues in the CDR3. The CDR3 is CATGQGRQPQHF. The DNA for the CDR3 is TGTGCCACGGGGCAGGGTCGGCAGCCCCAGCATTTT.

This clonotype was recorded at least ten times. The chain links TRBV24-1 to TRBJ1-1; D remains ambiguous. The germline gives CDR1 KGHDR, CDR2 SFDVKD. There are 13 residues in the CDR3. Trimming stripped 6 bases from V and 6 bases from J, with 13 bases between. The CDR3 spells CATSSGRSAEAFF. The CDR3 DNA follows: TGTGCCACCAGTTCCGGGCGAAGCGCTGAAGCTTTCTTT.

This clonotype was detected many times. The chain employs TRBV27 and TRBJ2-2, with D maybe TRBD1 (6 bases). Germline assignment: CDR1 MNHEY and CDR2 SMNVEV (reference sequence). There are 12 residues in the CDR3. V was pared by 6 bases and J by 6 bases, with 8 bases between. In nucleotides, the CDR3 is TGTGCCAGCAGCAAGGGGGCCGGGGAGCTGTTTTTT. Its translation is CASSKGAGELFF.

The gene calls are TRBV12-3 or TRBV12-4 and TRBJ1-2, with D maybe TRBD1 (6 bases). This CDR3 has 16 amino acids. Trimming removed 6 bases from V and 4 bases from J, with 21 bases in between. The CDR3 protein is CASRPGAGEGGYGYTF. In DNA form, the CDR3 reads TGTGCCAGCAGGCCGGGGGCAGGGGAGGGTGGCTATGGCTACACCTTC.

The chain has TRBV24-1 and TRBJ2-3; TRBD2 matches 9 bases. CDR3 length equals 15 residues. The J segment lost 3 bases and the V segment lost 3 bases, leaving 3 bases of the junction unmatched. Germline V gene sequence: CDR1 KGHDR, CDR2 SFDVKD. CDR3 sequence (DNA): TGTGCCACCAGTGATCGGCTAGCGGGAACAGATACGCAGTATTTT. Protein: CATSDRLAGTDTQYF.

Many counts were recorded for this clonotype. The V gene is TRBV28, the J gene TRBJ1-5; D is ambiguous. Germline V CDR1 and CDR2: MDHEN, SYDVKM. The CDR3 contains 12 residues. V dropped 7 bases and J dropped 4 bases, with 8 bases sitting between them. For the CDR3, the DNA is TGTGCCAGCATGGAGCGTAATCAGCCCCAGCATTTT. Amino acids: CASMERNQPQHF.